The following is a TCR beta chain sequence with its context. These data come from a study of shared clonotypes between healthy human individuals. Repertoires were generated with immunoSEQ multiplex PCR, while TCRdb's copy carries only in-frame clones and drops some. The sample has over 850,000 clones, 78% seen once; the top ten hold roughly 0.62%. Germline CDR1 KGHSH, CDR2 LQKENI. This CDR3 contains 14 residues. Trimming left V 5 bases short and J 0 bases short, with 10 bases between. The J gene is TRBJ1-2, the V gene TRBV18, with D possibly TRBD1 on 5 matching bases. What was sequenced was memory CD4+ T cells from PBMCs. Noted subset: CD45RA-negative fraction. The TCR was taken from a young man in good health. Some clones in this sample may be carry-over from other donors' samples. The CDR3 DNA follows: TGTGCCAGCTCATCGGACACTTCTAACTATGGCTACACCTTC. This sequence encodes CASSSDTSNYGYTF.